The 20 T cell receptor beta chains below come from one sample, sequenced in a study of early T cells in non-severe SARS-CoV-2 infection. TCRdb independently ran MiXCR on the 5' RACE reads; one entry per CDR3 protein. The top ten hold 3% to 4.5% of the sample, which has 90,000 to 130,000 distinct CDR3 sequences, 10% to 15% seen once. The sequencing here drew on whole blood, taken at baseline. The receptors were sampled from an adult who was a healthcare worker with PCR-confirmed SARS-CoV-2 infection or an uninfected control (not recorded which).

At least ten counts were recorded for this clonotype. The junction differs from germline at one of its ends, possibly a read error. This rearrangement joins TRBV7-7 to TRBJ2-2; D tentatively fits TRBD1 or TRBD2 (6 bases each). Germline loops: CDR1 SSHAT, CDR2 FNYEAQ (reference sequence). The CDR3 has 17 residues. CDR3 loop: CASSLPQGRLDTGELFF. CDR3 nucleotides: TGTGCTAGCAGCCTCCCTCAGGGGAGGCTAGACACCGGGGAGCTGTTTTTT.

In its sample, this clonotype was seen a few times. CDR3 protein: CASSLGAGGSSYEQYF. In nucleotides, the CDR3 is TGTGCCAGCAGCTTGGGTGCGGGGGGGAGCTCCTACGAGCAGTACTTC. The rearrangement joins TRBV7-8 to TRBJ2-7; 9 bases align to TRBD2. This CDR3 has 16 amino acids. The V segment lost 3 bases and the J segment 0 bases; nucleotides outside the gene matches: 6. Germline CDR1 is SGHVS and CDR2 is FQNEAQ.

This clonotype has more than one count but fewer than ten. DNA for the CDR3: TGTGCCAGCAGTTTTTTCTCCGGGGAGCTGTTTTTT. This sequence encodes CASSFFSGELFF. This chain joins TRBV27 and TRBJ2-2; D gene ambiguous. Trimming left V 3 bases short and J 6 bases short, with 5 bases between. This CDR3 spans 12 amino acids. Germline lookup yields CDR1 MNHEY and CDR2 SMNVEV (reference sequence).

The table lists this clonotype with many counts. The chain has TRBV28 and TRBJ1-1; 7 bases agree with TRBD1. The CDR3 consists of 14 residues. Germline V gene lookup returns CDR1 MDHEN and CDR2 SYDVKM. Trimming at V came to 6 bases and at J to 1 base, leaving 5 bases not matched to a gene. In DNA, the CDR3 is TGTGCCAGCAGCATAGGGGGCGCGAACACTGAAGCTTTCTTT. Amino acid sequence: CASSIGGANTEAFF.

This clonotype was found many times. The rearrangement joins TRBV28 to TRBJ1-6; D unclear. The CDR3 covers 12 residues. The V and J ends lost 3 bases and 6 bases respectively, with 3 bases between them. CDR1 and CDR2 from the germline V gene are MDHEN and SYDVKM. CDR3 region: CASSFPNSPLHF. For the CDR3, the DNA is TGTGCCAGCAGTTTCCCTAATTCACCCCTCCACTTT.

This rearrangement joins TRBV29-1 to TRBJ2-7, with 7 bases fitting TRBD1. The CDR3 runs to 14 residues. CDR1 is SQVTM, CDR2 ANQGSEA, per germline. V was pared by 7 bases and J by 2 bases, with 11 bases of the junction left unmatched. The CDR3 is CSATDTGQAYEQYF. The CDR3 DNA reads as TGCAGCGCGACAGATACCGGACAGGCCTACGAGCAGTACTTC.

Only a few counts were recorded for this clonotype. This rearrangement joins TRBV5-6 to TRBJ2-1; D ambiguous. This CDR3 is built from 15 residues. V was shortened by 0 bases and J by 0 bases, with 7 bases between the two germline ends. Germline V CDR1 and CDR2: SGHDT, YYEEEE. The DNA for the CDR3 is TGTGCCAGCAGCTTGGGGACCAGCTCCTACAATGAGCAGTTCTTC. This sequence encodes CASSLGTSSYNEQFF.

The CDR3 reads CASSYGGGYQETQYF. The CDR3 DNA is TGTGCCAGCAGTTACGGAGGGGGTTACCAAGAGACCCAGTACTTC. The J gene is TRBJ2-5, the V gene TRBV6-5; D tentatively reads TRBD1 or TRBD2 (6 bases each). This CDR3 contains 15 residues. CDR1 MNHEY and CDR2 SVGAGI come from the germline V gene. V lost 2 bases and J lost 0, with 10 bases in between.

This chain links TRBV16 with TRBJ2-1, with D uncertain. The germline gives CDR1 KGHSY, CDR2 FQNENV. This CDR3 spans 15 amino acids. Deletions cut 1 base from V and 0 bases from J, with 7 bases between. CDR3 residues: CASSQLASSYNEQFF. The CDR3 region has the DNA TGTGCCAGCAGCCAATTGGCTAGCTCCTACAATGAGCAGTTCTTC.

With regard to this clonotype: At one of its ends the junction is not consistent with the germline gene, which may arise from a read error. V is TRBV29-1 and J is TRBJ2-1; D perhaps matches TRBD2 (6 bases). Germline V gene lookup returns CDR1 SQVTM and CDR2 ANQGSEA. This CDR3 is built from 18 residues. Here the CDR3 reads CSVEDLLKRGEAYNERFF. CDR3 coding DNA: TGCAGCGTTGAAGATCTTCTGAAGCGAGGGGAGGCCTACAATGAGCGGTTCTTC.

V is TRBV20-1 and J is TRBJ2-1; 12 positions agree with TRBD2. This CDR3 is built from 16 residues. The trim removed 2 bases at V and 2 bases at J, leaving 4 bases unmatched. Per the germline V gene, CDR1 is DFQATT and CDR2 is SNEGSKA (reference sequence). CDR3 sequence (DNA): TGCAGTGCTAGACTAGCGGGGGGGCCTACCTACAATGAGCAGTTCTTC. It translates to CSARLAGGPTYNEQFF.

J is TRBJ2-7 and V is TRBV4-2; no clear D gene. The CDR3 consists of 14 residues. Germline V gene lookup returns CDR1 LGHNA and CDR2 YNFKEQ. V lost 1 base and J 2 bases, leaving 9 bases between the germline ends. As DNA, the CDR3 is TGTGCCAGCAGCCAAGGGGGTCCCACCTACGAGCAGTACTTC. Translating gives CASSQGGPTYEQYF.

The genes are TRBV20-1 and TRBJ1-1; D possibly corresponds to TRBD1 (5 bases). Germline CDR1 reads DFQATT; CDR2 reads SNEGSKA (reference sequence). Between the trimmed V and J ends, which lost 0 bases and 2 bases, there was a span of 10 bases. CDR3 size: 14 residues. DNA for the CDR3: TGCAGTGCTAGAGATCAGGGAGAAAACACTGAAGCTTTCTTT. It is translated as CSARDQGENTEAFF.

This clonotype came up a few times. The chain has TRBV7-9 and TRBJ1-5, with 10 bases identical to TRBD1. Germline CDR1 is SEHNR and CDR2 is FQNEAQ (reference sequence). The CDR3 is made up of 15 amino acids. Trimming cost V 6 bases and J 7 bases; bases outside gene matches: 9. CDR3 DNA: TGTGCCAGCAGACCAGGGACAGGGGAGTTGCAGCCCCAGCATTTT. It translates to CASRPGTGELQPQHF.

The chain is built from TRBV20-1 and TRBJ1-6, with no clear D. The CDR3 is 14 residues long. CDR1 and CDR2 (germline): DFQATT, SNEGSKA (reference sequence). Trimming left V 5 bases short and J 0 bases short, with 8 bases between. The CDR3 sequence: CSAFRTSYNSPLHF. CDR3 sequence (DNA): TGCAGTGCTTTTAGGACCTCCTATAATTCACCCCTCCACTTT.

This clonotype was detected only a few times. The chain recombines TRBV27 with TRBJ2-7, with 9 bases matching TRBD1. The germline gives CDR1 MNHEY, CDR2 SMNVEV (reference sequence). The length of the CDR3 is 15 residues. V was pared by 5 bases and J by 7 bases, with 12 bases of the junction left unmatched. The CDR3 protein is CASSLTGQGLREQYF. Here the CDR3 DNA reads TGTGCCAGCAGTCTGACGGGACAGGGACTTCGGGAGCAGTACTTC.

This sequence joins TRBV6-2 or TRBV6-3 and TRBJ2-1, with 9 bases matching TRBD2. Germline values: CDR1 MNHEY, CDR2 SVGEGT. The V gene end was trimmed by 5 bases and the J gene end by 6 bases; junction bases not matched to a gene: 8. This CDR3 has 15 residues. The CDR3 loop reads CASSAVSGSLNEQFF. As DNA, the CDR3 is TGTGCCAGCAGTGCCGTTAGCGGGAGTCTCAATGAGCAGTTCTTC.

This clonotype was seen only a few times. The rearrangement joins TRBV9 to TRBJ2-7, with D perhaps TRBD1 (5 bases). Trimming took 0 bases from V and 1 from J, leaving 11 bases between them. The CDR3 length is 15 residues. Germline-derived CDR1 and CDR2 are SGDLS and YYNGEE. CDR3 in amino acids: CASSVGRGLSYEQYF. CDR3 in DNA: TGTGCCAGCAGCGTAGGAAGGGGCTTATCCTACGAGCAGTACTTC.

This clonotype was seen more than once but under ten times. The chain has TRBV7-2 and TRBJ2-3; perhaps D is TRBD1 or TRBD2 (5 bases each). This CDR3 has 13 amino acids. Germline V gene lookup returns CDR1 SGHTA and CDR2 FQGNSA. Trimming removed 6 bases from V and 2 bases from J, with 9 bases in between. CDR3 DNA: TGTGCCAGCAGACGGGACCTCACAGATACGCAGTATTTT. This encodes CASRRDLTDTQYF.

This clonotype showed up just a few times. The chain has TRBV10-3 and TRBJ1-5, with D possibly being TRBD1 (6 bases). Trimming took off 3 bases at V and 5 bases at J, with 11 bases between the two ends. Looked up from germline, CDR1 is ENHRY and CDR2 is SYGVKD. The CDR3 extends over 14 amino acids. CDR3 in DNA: TGTGCCATCAGTGATTGGGGGGCTGATCAGCCCCAGCATTTT. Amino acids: CAISDWGADQPQHF.